A single sample is the source of the 9 T cell receptor beta chains below, sequenced in a study of T cells in Graves' hyperthyroidism and ophthalmopathy. TCR beta CDR3 regions were amplified from RNA. RT-PCR in the first round (using the HTBI primer set) targeted the TCR CDR3. TCRdb reprocessed the multiplex PCR reads with MiXCR, giving one entry per CDR3 protein. The sample lists some 650,000 distinct CDR3 sequences; approximately 15% were seen once. The sample consisted of blood. All receptors come from a woman aged 40 to 50 with Graves' ophthalmopathy.

The chain carries TRBV28 and TRBJ1-1; D unresolved. V lost 6 bases to trimming and J lost 3 bases, with 8 bases between them. This CDR3 is 12 amino acids long. CDR1 and CDR2 from the germline V gene are MDHEN and SYDVKM. DNA for the CDR3: TGTGCCAGCAGGGCTTCAGACACTGAAGCTTTCTTT. Its protein is CASRASDTEAFF.

Many counts were recorded for this clonotype. The V gene is TRBV6-1, the J gene TRBJ2-5; 15 bases fit TRBD2. Germline assignment: CDR1 MNHNS and CDR2 SASEGT. The CDR3 spans 18 residues. Losses at the gene ends were 3 bases for V and 5 bases for J; bases not matched to a gene: 10. CDR3 sequence (DNA): TGTGCCAGCAGTGACCAAGTCGCCGGGACTAGCGGGGGGGAGACCCAGTACTTC. Amino acid sequence: CASSDQVAGTSGGETQYF.

In its sample, this clonotype was seen many times. This chain joins TRBV7-9 and TRBJ2-5; D unclear. Germline V gene lookup returns CDR1 SEHNR and CDR2 FQNEAQ (reference sequence). The CDR3 totals 14 residues. V dropped 1 base and J dropped 2 bases, with 8 bases sitting between them. The CDR3, as DNA: TGTGCCAGCAGCTTAGTCGGCAATCAAGAGACCCAGTACTTC. Translation: CASSLVGNQETQYF.

This chain joins TRBV4-2 and TRBJ2-7; 8 positions match TRBD1. The J segment lost 2 bases and the V segment lost 4 bases, leaving 7 bases of the junction unmatched. CDR3 length: 15 residues. Germline V CDR1 and CDR2: LGHNA, YNFKEQ. The CDR3 DNA reads as TGTGCCAGCAGCCCCATAGACAGGGGCCCCTACGAGCAGTACTTC. Translating gives CASSPIDRGPYEQYF.

The rearrangement uses TRBV19 and TRBJ1-5; 7 positions match TRBD1. V was clipped by 4 bases and J by 0 bases; unmatched bases: 9. CDR3 length equals 17 residues. CDR1 and CDR2 (germline): LNHDA, SQIVND (reference sequence). CDR3 in amino acids: CASSSNPGGNSNQPQHF. The CDR3 DNA reads as TGTGCCAGTAGTAGTAACCCAGGGGGAAATAGCAATCAGCCCCAGCATTTT.

In its sample, this clonotype was seen many times. A junction end diverges from the germline sequence, so it may reflect a read error. This rearrangement joins TRBV5-1 to TRBJ2-1, with D unresolved. This CDR3 has 11 amino acids. Germline V lookup: CDR1 SGHRS, CDR2 YFSETQ. The CDR3 reads CASSLYNEQFF. DNA of the CDR3: TGTGCCAGCAGCTTGTACAATGAGCAGTTCTTC.

This clonotype was seen repeatedly, ten times or more. V usage is TRBV28 and J usage is TRBJ1-1, with a weak D call TRBD1 (5 bases). Trimming stripped 3 bases from V and 0 bases from J, with 17 bases between. CDR3 length: 17 residues. CDR1 is MDHEN and CDR2 is SYDVKM in the germline V gene. CDR3 in amino acids: CASSFSAGRQMNTEAFF. CDR3 nucleotide sequence: TGTGCCAGCAGTTTCTCGGCGGGACGACAGATGAACACTGAAGCTTTCTTT.

The CDR3 loop reads CASSPTINTGELFF. DNA of the CDR3: TGTGCCAGCAGCCCTACTATCAACACCGGGGAGCTGTTTTTT. The chain links TRBV7-9 to TRBJ2-2; no definite D call. This CDR3 is built from 14 residues. Germline values: CDR1 SEHNR, CDR2 FQNEAQ (reference sequence). Trimming left V 5 bases short and J 2 bases short, with 9 bases between.

V and J are TRBV4-1 and TRBJ2-1; perhaps TRBD2 as D (7 bases). V dropped 0 bases and J dropped 8 bases, with 14 bases sitting between them. The CDR3 runs to 15 residues. Germline-derived CDR1 and CDR2 are MGHRA and YSYEKL. CDR3: CASSQEGGAGYEQFF. Here the CDR3 DNA reads TGCGCCAGCAGCCAAGAGGGGGGGGCAGGCTATGAGCAGTTCTTC.